This T cell receptor (beta chain) was sequenced for a study of cytomegalovirus exposure and HLA in healthy donors. There are a few counts of this clone. The antigen is unknown. The PCR had 60 Vbeta and 13 Jbeta primers. The table came from immunoSEQ multiplex PCR; TCRdb's copy has only in-frame clones and leaves some out. The sample lists around 230,000 clones, about 81% occurring once. Broader study findings: Previous analysis showed most TCR beta V segments were productive about 87% or about 30% of the time.

This sequence was found in a man in his forties or fifties in good health and CMV-seropositive. Sample: PBMCs.

CDR3 DNA: TGTGCCAGCAGTTTAAGGGGGACAACGAACACCGGGGAGCTGTTTTTT. Translated: CASSLRGTTNTGELFF. The chain joins TRBV27 to TRBJ2-2; tentative D call: TRBD1 (6 bases). V was trimmed by 2 bases and J by 0 bases, leaving 10 bases between them. This CDR3 has 16 residues. The V gene's germline CDR1 is MNHEY and CDR2 SMNVEV (reference sequence).